This passage covers 21 T cell receptor beta chains from one sample sequenced in a study of T cells in Graves' hyperthyroidism and ophthalmopathy. RNA transcripts gave rise to amplified TCR beta CDR3 regions. The primer set for the first-round RT-PCR of the TCR CDR3 was HTBI. One entry per CDR3 protein results from TCRdb running MiXCR on the multiplex PCR reads. The table includes about half a million distinct CDR3 sequences, 20% detected once. Sequencing was performed on blood. These receptors all come from a man between 18 and 29 years old with Graves' hyperthyroidism.

The chain carries TRBV18 and TRBJ1-1; tentatively, D is TRBD1 (6 bases). The CDR3 has 15 residues. V was trimmed by 3 bases and J by 5 bases, leaving 16 bases between them. CDR1 and CDR2 from the germline V gene are KGHSH and LQKENI. CDR3 in amino acids: CASSPVTGGETEAFF. CDR3 DNA sequence: TGTGCCAGCTCACCTGTGACAGGCGGAGAGACTGAAGCTTTCTTT.

This clonotype was picked up many times. The J gene is TRBJ2-5, the V gene TRBV7-9, with TRBD2 as a possible D gene (6 bases). The V end lost 6 bases, the J end lost 4 bases, and 12 bases lay between the germline ends. The CDR3 runs 13 residues. Germline values: CDR1 SEHNR, CDR2 FQNEAQ (reference sequence). CDR3 in amino acids: CASRGTPGETQYF. CDR3 nucleotide sequence: TGTGCCAGCAGGGGGACTCCCGGAGAGACCCAGTACTTC.

This clonotype was found a few times. The chain joins TRBV6-2 or TRBV6-3 to TRBJ2-2; D unresolved. CDR1 and CDR2 from the germline V gene are MNHEY and SVGEGT. This CDR3 is built from 13 residues. V was cut by 2 bases and J by 7 bases, with 8 bases left in between. In DNA form, the CDR3 reads TGTGCCAGCAGTTACGCGAACCGCGGGGAGCTGTTTTTT. This codes for CASSYANRGELFF.

The chain has TRBV27 and TRBJ1-3; D is undetermined. With 2 bases removed from V and 3 bases from J, the gap between germline ends came to 11 bases. In germline, CDR1 is MNHEY, CDR2 SMNVEV (reference sequence). The length of the CDR3 is 15 residues. CDR3 residues: CASSLRAGCGNTIYF. DNA for the CDR3: TGTGCCAGCAGTTTAAGGGCAGGTTGTGGAAACACCATATATTTT.

The sample holds a few counts of this clonotype. This rearrangement joins TRBV20-1 to TRBJ2-2, with 10 bases matching TRBD1. The germline V gene has CDR1 DFQATT and CDR2 SNEGSKA (reference sequence). The CDR3 is made up of 14 amino acids. V was clipped by 6 bases and J by 6 bases; unmatched bases: 7. CDR3 residues: CSAEPDRGSGELFF. The CDR3 bases are TGCAGTGCCGAACCGGACAGGGGGTCCGGGGAGCTGTTTTTT.

The sample holds a few counts of this clonotype. The chain combines TRBV25-1 with TRBJ1-1; TRBD1 is a possible D gene (5 bases). In germline, CDR1 is MGHDK, CDR2 SYGVNS. V lost 3 bases to trimming and J lost 0 bases, with 11 bases between them. The CDR3 contains 15 residues. Here the CDR3 DNA reads TGTGCCAGCAGTGATTCCAGGGCCATGAACACTGAAGCTTTCTTT. Protein: CASSDSRAMNTEAFF.

This clonotype was seen many times. The chain recombines TRBV30 with TRBJ1-1, with TRBD1 as a possible D gene (5 bases). The germline V and J ends were trimmed by 4 bases and 2 bases, with 11 bases remaining between them. Per the germline V gene, CDR1 is GTSNPN and CDR2 is SVGIG (reference sequence). The CDR3 extends over 13 amino acids. CDR3 protein: CAWISGDNTEAFF. The CDR3 DNA is TGTGCCTGGATATCGGGGGATAACACTGAAGCTTTCTTT.

This clonotype was observed at least ten times. The V call is TRBV12-3 or TRBV12-4, the J call TRBJ1-1, with 9 nucleotides matching TRBD1. This CDR3 is 12 amino acids long. With 6 bases clipped from V and 10 bases from J, the junction kept 6 bases outside the gene matches. The CDR3 sequence: CASSRDRVGAFF. Written as DNA, the CDR3 is TGTGCCAGCAGCCGGGACAGGGTCGGAGCTTTCTTT.

The rearrangement joins TRBV6-1 to TRBJ1-2; 8 bases align to TRBD1. Germline CDR1 and CDR2: MNHNS and SASEGT. Losses at the gene ends were 5 bases for V and 4 bases for J; bases not matched to a gene: 12. The CDR3 extends over 16 amino acids. DNA for the CDR3: TGTGCCAGCAGTCTTACCCAGGGGGCGCCCGGCTATGGCTACACCTTC. It translates to CASSLTQGAPGYGYTF.

The V and J genes are TRBV10-3 and TRBJ2-7; 7 bases match TRBD1. The germline gives CDR1 ENHRY, CDR2 SYGVKD. After removal of 2 bases from V and 3 bases from J, the junction contained 7 bases not matched to a gene. This CDR3 is 15 amino acids long. The CDR3 sequence is CAISEPGQAVYEQYF. The CDR3, as DNA: TGTGCCATCAGTGAGCCAGGACAGGCCGTCTACGAGCAGTACTTC.

This clonotype was found many times. The chain has TRBV12-3 or TRBV12-4 and TRBJ1-3; 8 nucleotides agree with TRBD1. V shed 5 bases, J shed 0 bases, and the junction held 12 bases outside the gene matches. CDR3 length equals 18 residues. The DNA of the CDR3 is TGTGCCAGCAGTCTACGAATGACAGGGGCAAGCTCTGGAAACACCATATATTTT. Translated: CASSLRMTGASSGNTIYF.

Ten or more counts support this clonotype. The V and J genes are TRBV29-1 and TRBJ1-1, with no clear D. V was trimmed by 7 bases and J by 1 base, leaving 7 bases between them. The CDR3 consists of 11 residues. Per germline, CDR1 SQVTM and CDR2 ANQGSEA. The DNA of the CDR3 is TGCAGCGCTGAGTCGAACACTGAAGCTTTCTTT. As protein: CSAESNTEAFF.

Of note for this clonotype: Given a much more abundant clone one base away, this may be a read error. Written as DNA, the CDR3 is TGTGCCAGCAGTTCATTAGCGGGGGGGCGTGAGCAGTGCTTC. Its translation: CASSSLAGGREQCF. The V and J genes are TRBV28 and TRBJ2-7, with 11 bases matching TRBD2. Germline-derived CDR1 and CDR2 are MDHEN and SYDVKM. The CDR3 covers 14 residues.

This clonotype was picked up many times. This chain uses TRBV24-1 with TRBJ2-5; D gene uncertain. CDR3 length equals 15 residues. The V gene lost 0 bases and the J gene lost 0 bases, with 7 bases spanning the gap. Germline assignment: CDR1 KGHDR and CDR2 SFDVKD. The CDR3 reads CATSDLRHNQETQYF. DNA of the CDR3: TGTGCCACCAGTGATTTGCGTCACAACCAAGAGACCCAGTACTTC.

This clonotype has at least ten counts. The chain has TRBV12-3 or TRBV12-4 and TRBJ2-7; possibly TRBD2 for D (5 bases). Trimming cost V 3 bases and J 2 bases, with 11 bases left between them. This CDR3 is 14 amino acids long. CDR3: CASSFGRTAYEQYF. Written as DNA, the CDR3 is TGTGCCAGCAGTTTCGGGCGGACTGCCTACGAGCAGTACTTC.

This clonotype was counted at least ten times. This may arise from a read error, as a much more abundant clone is one base away. The chain employs TRBV12-3 or TRBV12-4 and TRBJ1-2; weak D call: TRBD1 (6 bases). The ends were cut back, 5 bases at V and 0 bases at J, with 13 bases in the middle. This CDR3 has 15 amino acids. CDR3 in DNA: TGTGCCAGCAGTCTGTCAGGGGAAGCTAACTATGGCTACACCTTC. It is translated as CASSLSGEANYGYTF.

The table lists this clonotype with many counts. The V call is TRBV29-1, the J call TRBJ1-2; the D is unclear. CDR1 and CDR2 from the germline V gene are SQVTM and ANQGSEA. V lost 4 bases and J lost 4, with 10 bases in between. The length of the CDR3 is 12 residues. CDR3 residues: CSVGGELYGYTF. CDR3 DNA: TGCAGCGTTGGCGGGGAACTCTATGGCTACACCTTC. Filled out from reference TRBV29-1 and TRBJ1-2, the complete variable domain reads SAVISQKPSRDICQRGTSLTIQCQVDSQVTMMFWYRQQPGQSLTLIATANQGSEATYESGFVIDKFPISRPNLTFSTLTVSNMSPEDSSIYLCSVGGELYGYTFGSGTRLTVV.

In its sample, this clonotype was seen many times. The V and J genes are TRBV12-3 or TRBV12-4 and TRBJ1-2; tentative D call: TRBD1 (5 bases). The CDR3 has 13 amino acids. Between the trimmed V and J ends, which lost 3 bases and 8 bases, there was a span of 13 bases. This CDR3 reads CASSLGGRGGYTF. In nucleotides, the CDR3 is TGTGCCAGCAGTTTGGGAGGGAGGGGCGGCTACACCTTC.

The V gene is TRBV30, the J gene TRBJ2-5; perhaps TRBD2 as D (5 bases). Trimming shortened V by 2 bases and J by 1 base, and 14 bases separated the two germline ends. This CDR3 region has 15 residues. From germline, CDR1 is GTSNPN and CDR2 SVGIG (reference sequence). The CDR3 DNA reads as TGTGCCTGGAGTAGGGCTAGCCGGGCCCAAGAGACCCAGTACTTC. It translates to CAWSRASRAQETQYF. The entire variable domain, with the rest obtained from reference TRBV30 and TRBJ2-5, is as follows: SQTIHQWPATLVQPVGSPLSLECTVEGTSNPNLYWYRQAAGRGLQLLFYSVGIGQISSEVPQNLSASRPQDRQFILSSKKLLLSDSGFYLCAWSRASRAQETQYFGPGTRLLVL.

This chain joins TRBV28 and TRBJ1-2; D is unresolved. This CDR3 contains 12 residues. CDR1 is MDHEN and CDR2 is SYDVKM in the germline V gene. Trimming took off 7 bases at V and 5 bases at J, with 11 bases between the two ends. The CDR3 DNA sequence: TGTGCCAGCACCTCCCCGACGTATGGCTACACCTTC. This sequence encodes CASTSPTYGYTF.

The chain employs TRBV12-3 or TRBV12-4 and TRBJ2-5, with D possibly being TRBD2 (5 bases). This CDR3 has 15 amino acids. V was shortened by 4 bases and J by 5 bases, with 17 bases between the two germline ends. The CDR3 here is CASSSAGKDRETQYF. CDR3 in DNA: TGTGCCAGCAGTTCAGCCGGGAAGGACCGGGAGACCCAGTACTTC.